The clone carrying this TCR beta chain was seen just once. Its antigen is as yet unknown. The entry originates in a study of shared clonotypes between healthy human individuals. Study background: Donor ages ranged 18 to 49 years: a couple of women, a few men.

Authors' data handling: Junction-only immunoSEQ sequences carried no quality scores, so filtering differed. Only in-frame clones appear in the TCRdb table, and some are missing; sequencing was by immunoSEQ multiplex PCR. V and J calls and clone size come straight from that table; D and trimming were deduced from the DNA. The table shows roughly 2,000,000 clones, with around 96% occurring only once. The CDR3 runs to 14 residues. Trimming shortened V by 4 bases and J by 3 bases, and 14 bases separated the two germline ends. Germline lookup yields CDR1 SGHDT and CDR2 YYEEEE. As defined, naive CD8 cells were CD45RO-negative and positively selected for CCR7, with terminally differentiated effector memory CD45RA+ cells excluded. The donors were adults (healthy and HIV-negative) with no recent acute infections or vaccinations. Findings and caveats of the study: Naive CD4 clonotypes overlapped across a handful of donors at around 5%.

The sample taken for sequencing was naive CD8+ T cells sorted from blood. The receptor's source is a man aged 18-30 years in good health. The rearrangement joins TRBV5-6 to TRBJ2-7; D unresolved. This CDR3 is CASSLSDNRYEQYF. CDR3 nucleotides: TGTGCCAGCAGCCTAAGCGACAATCGCTACGAGCAGTACTTC.